This TCR beta chain was retrieved from a study of T cells after yellow fever vaccination. Synthesis of TCR cDNA relied on 5'RACE template switching, which attached a universal primer site and UMIs. TCRdb used MiXCR to reprocess the 5' RACE reads, holding one entry per CDR3 protein. The table includes about 210,000 distinct CDR3 sequences, about 3% detected once. Germline CDR1 LNHNV, CDR2 YYDKDF (reference sequence). The germline V and J ends were trimmed by 5 bases and 5 bases, with 12 bases remaining between them. This CDR3 has 13 residues. Material: CD4+ T cells sorted from PBMCs, obtained 10 days after the yellow fever booster vaccination. The chain recombines TRBV15 with TRBJ1-1; D is undetermined. The source of this sequence is a man younger than 35 who received the YFV17D yellow fever vaccine. Here the CDR3 reads CATSPRIGTEAFF. CDR3 coding DNA: TGTGCCACCAGCCCCCGGATTGGTACTGAAGCTTTCTTT.